This T cell receptor (beta chain) was sequenced in a study of T cell responses to AZD1222 COVID-19 vaccine. The study's findings and limits: Sampling captured repertoires only after the peak T cell response.

Concerning this clone itself: Antigen unknown.

Method: immunoSEQ multiplex PCR; TCRdb's copy keeps in-frame clones and lacks some. The repertoire holds around 160,000 clones, approximately 89% seen once, with about 15% in the top ten. CDR1 and CDR2 (germline): LNHDA, SQIVND (reference sequence). Trimming removed 5 bases at V and 9 bases at J, with 26 bases between. The CDR3 is made up of 16 amino acids. This TCR was sampled from an adult in good health. Specimen: peripheral blood, collected on day 0 of AZD1222 vaccination. The chain carries TRBV19 and TRBJ2-7; D possibly corresponds to TRBD2 (6 bases). The CDR3 loop reads CASSLNRLGAGSGQYF. The DNA for the CDR3 is TGTGCCAGTAGTCTCAACCGACTAGGGGCTGGGTCTGGGCAGTACTTC.